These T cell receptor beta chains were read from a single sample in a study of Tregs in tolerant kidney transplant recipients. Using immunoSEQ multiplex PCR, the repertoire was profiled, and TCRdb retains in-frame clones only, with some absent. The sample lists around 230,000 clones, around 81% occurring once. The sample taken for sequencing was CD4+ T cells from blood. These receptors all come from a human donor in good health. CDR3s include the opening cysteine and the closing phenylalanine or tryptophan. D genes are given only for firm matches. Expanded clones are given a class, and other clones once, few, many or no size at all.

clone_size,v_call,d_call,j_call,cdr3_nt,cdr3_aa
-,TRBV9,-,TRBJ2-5,TGTGCCAGCAGCGTAGGGGGGGTGGGAGAGACCCAGTACTTC,CASSVGGVGETQYF
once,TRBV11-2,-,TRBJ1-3,TGTGCCAGCAGCCCGGGGCCCTCTGGAAACACCATATATTTT,CASSPGPSGNTIYF
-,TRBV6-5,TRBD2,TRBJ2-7,TGTGCCAGCAGGCAGTATTTAGCGGGACTCTACGAGCAGTACTTC,CASRQYLAGLYEQYF
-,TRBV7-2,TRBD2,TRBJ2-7,TGTGCCAGCAGCTTAGTCGGACTAGCGGGTTACGAGCAGTACTTC,CASSLVGLAGYEQYF
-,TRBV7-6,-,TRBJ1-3,TGTGCCGGGCCTGAAGGACACCTCTCTGGAAACACCATATATTTT,CAGPEGHLSGNTIYF
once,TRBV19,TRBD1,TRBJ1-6,TGTGCCAGTAGTCCACCGACAGGGAAGTATAATTCACCCCTCCACTTT,CASSPPTGKYNSPLHF
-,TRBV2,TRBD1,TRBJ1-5,TGTGCCAGCAGTTGGGACAGGTTGGGCAGTGACCGCAATCAGCCCCAGCATTTT,CASSWDRLGSDRNQPQHF
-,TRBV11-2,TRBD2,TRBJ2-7,TGTGCCAGCAGCTCACCGCCGGGGAGGGAAAGTGTTTACGAGCAGTACTTC,CASSSPPGRESVYEQYF
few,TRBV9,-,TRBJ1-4,TGTGCCAGCAGCGCCACCTCCATGGGAGAAAAACTGTTTTTT,CASSATSMGEKLFF
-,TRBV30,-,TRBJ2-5,TGTGCCTGGAGTCGAGGTATAACCCCACAAGAGACCCAGTACTTC,CAWSRGITPQETQYF
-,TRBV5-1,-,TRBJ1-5,TGCGCCAGCAGCTTCTCGCCAGGTCAGCCCCAGCATTTT,CASSFSPGQPQHF
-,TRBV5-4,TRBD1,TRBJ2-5,TGTGCCAGCAGCTTACAGGGGGTTCAAGAGACCCAGTACTTC,CASSLQGVQETQYF
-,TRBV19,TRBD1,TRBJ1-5,TGTGCCAGTAGTACCTTTCCTCAGACAGGGGCCAGCAATCAGCCCCAGCATTTT,CASSTFPQTGASNQPQHF
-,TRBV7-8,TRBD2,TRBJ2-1,TGTGCCAGCAGCTCCGGGACTAGCGGCTACAATGAGCAGTTCTTC,CASSSGTSGYNEQFF
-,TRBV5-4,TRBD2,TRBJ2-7,TGTGCCAGCAGCGCGGGACTAGGGGGGCTCGGGGAGCAGTACTTC,CASSAGLGGLGEQYF
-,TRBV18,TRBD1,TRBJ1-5,TGTGCCAGCTCACCGACAGGGTCTCAGCCCCAGCATTTT,CASSPTGSQPQHF
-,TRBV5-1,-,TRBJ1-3,TGCGCCAGCAGCTCCGGGACAAGGGCTGGAAACACCATATATTTT,CASSSGTRAGNTIYF
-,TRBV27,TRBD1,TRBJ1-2,TGTGCCAGCAGTTTATGTCAGGGGGCGTGTGGCTACACCTTC,CASSLCQGACGYTF
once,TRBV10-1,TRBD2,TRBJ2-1,TGCGCCAGCAGTGGCCTCGGCGGGGGGCCATACAATGAGCAGTTCTTC,CASSGLGGGPYNEQFF
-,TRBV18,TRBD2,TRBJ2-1,TGTGCCAGCTCACCATGGGGGGGGGAGCAGTTCTTC,CASSPWGGEQFF
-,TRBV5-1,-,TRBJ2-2,TGCGCCAGCAGCCCTGGGACACACACCGGGGAGCTGTTTTTT,CASSPGTHTGELFF
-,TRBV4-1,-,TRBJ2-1,TGCGCCAGCAGCCAGGGATTGAGGGAGTACAATGAGCAGTTCTTC,CASSQGLREYNEQFF
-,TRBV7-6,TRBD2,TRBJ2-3,TGTGCCAGCAGCCTCGGACTAGTTGGGGATACGCAGTATTTT,CASSLGLVGDTQYF
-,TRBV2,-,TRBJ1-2,TGTGCCAGCAGATTTATGGGGGCGAGAAACTATGGCTACACCTTC,CASRFMGARNYGYTF
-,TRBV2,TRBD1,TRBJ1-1,TGTGCCAGCAGACCGGACAGGATGAACACTGAAGCTTTCTTT,CASRPDRMNTEAFF
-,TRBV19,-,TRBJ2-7,TGTGCCAGTAGGGGCAGCACCTACGAGCAGTACTTC,CASRGSTYEQYF
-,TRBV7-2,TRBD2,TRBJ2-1,TGTGCCAGCAGCTTAGACGGTAGCGGGAGGTACAATGAGCAGTTCTTC,CASSLDGSGRYNEQFF
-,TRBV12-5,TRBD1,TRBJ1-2,TGTGCTAGTGGTTTGGTACAGAGGGACAGGGCTAACTATGGCTACACCTTC,CASGLVQRDRANYGYTF
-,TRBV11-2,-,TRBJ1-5,TGTGCCAGCAGCTTAGCCGGGAATAGCAATCAGCCCCAGCATTTT,CASSLAGNSNQPQHF
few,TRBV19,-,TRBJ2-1,TGTGCCAGTACCCCGATGGAGAGGAATGAGCAGTTCTTC,CASTPMERNEQFF
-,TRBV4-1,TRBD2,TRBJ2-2,TGCGCCAGCAGTCACGGGACTAGAGTAACCGGGGAGCTGTTTTTT,CASSHGTRVTGELFF
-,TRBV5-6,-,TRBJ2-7,TGTGCCAGCAGCTTGGTTGGGACTCAGAGCTCCTACGAGCAGTACTTC,CASSLVGTQSSYEQYF
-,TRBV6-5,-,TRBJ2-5,TGTGCCAGCACCACGGGCCTGGGGGAGACCCAGTACTTC,CASTTGLGETQYF
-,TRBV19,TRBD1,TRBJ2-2,TGTGCCTCAGGGACAGGGAACACCGGGGAGCTGTTTTTT,CASGTGNTGELFF
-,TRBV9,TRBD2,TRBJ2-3,TGTGCCAGCAGCGTAGCGGGACTAGCGGGGGGGCGGGGCACAGATACGCAGTATTTT,CASSVAGLAGGRGTDTQYF
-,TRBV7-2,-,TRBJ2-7,TGTGCCAGCAGCTTAACGACAGCCTTGCAGTACTTC,CASSLTTALQYF
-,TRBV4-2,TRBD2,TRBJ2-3,TGTGCCAGCAGCCCGGGGTCGGGGGGGGCCAGAGATACGCAGTATTTT,CASSPGSGGARDTQYF
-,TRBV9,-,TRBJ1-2,TGTGCCAGCAGCGGCCTTTGGCAGGGCTATGGCTACACCTTC,CASSGLWQGYGYTF
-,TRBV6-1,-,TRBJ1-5,TGTGCCAGCAGTGAATTGGCGGGTGTCAGCAATCAGCCCCAGCATTTT,CASSELAGVSNQPQHF
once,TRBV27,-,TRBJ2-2,TGTGCCAGCAGTTTATCGTGGGACATCATCGGGGAGCTGTTTTTT,CASSLSWDIIGELFF
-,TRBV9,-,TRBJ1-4,TGTGCCAGCAGCGTAGGAGGGTGGGATGAAAAACTGTTTTTT,CASSVGGWDEKLFF
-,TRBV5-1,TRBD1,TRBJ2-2,TGCGCCAGCAGCCGGCAGGGGGATTCCGGGGAGCTGTTTTTT,CASSRQGDSGELFF
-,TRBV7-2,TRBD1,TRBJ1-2,TGTGCCAGCAGTTCATCACACACAGGGGGCAATGGCTACACCTTC,CASSSSHTGGNGYTF
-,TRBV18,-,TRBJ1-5,TGTGCCAGCTCACCGGGCCGCGGAGATAGCAATCAGCCCCAGCATTTT,CASSPGRGDSNQPQHF
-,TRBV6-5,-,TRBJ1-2,TGTGCCAGCAGTTACCCCGGGCAGGCCAAATATGGCTACACCTTC,CASSYPGQAKYGYTF
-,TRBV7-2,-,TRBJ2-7,TGTGCCAGCAGCTTAGTCTGGCGGAGGGACTACGAGCAGTACTTC,CASSLVWRRDYEQYF
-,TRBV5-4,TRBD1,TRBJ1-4,TGTGCCAGCAGCTTACGAGACAGGGCTAATGAAAAACTGTTTTTT,CASSLRDRANEKLFF
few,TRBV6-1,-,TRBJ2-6,TGTGCCAGCGGTGCCTCAGTCTTCCTGACTTTC,CASGASVFLTF
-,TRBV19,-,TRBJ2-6,TGTGCCACCTCGGATAACGGTGGGGCCAACGTCCTGACTTTC,CATSDNGGANVLTF
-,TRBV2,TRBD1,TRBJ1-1,TGTGCCAGCAGTGAGAGAGGGGGCCTAGAGACTGAAGCTTTCTTT,CASSERGGLETEAFF
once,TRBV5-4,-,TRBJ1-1,TGTGCCAGCAGCCTGGCGCGCGGGGAGGGTGAAGCTTTCTTT,CASSLARGEGEAFF